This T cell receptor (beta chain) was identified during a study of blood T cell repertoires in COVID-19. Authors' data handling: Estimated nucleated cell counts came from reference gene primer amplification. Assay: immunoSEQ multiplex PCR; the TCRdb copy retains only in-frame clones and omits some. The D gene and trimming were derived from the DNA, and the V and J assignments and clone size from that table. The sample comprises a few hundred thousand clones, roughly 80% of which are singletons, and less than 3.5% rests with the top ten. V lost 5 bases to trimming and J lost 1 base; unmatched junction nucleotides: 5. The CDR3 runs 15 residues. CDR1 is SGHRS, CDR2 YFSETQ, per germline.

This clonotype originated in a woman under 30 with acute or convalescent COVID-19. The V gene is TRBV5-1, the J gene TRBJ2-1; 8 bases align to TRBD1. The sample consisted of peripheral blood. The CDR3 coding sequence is TGCGCCAGCAGTTACGACAGGGGTTCCTACAATGAGCAGTTCTTC. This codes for CASSYDRGSYNEQFF.